The rows below give T cell receptor beta chains drawn from one sample of a study of CD8 T cells in Susac syndrome. TCRdb recomputed calls from the immunoSEQ multiplex PCR reads with MiXCR, one row per CDR3 protein. The sample contains fewer than 140,000 distinct CDR3 sequences, around 94% of which appear only once. The specimen was CD8+ T cells from PBMCs. Receptor source: a human donor with Susac syndrome. The CDR3 runs from the conserved cysteine through the conserved F or W. The D gene is left open where the match is weak. The size field is filled for only some rows; it gives once, few, many or a size class.

>TRBJ1-1|.|TRBV2|.
TGTGCCAGCTGTGGCCAGGGGAAGAACACTGAAGCTTTCTTT
CASCGQGKNTEAFF
>TRBJ1-1|.|TRBV7-3|.
TGTGCCAGCGCAGCGGGGGCTGAAGCTTTCTTT
CASAAGAEAFF
>TRBJ1-2|.|TRBV12-3/TRBV12-4|.
TGTGCCAGCAGTTTAGCGCTCCATGGCTACACCTTC
CASSLALHGYTF
>TRBJ2-1|.|TRBV12-3/TRBV12-4|TRBD1
TGTGCTACAACCGGGACAGGGGCGCATGAGCAGTTCTTC
CATTGTGAHEQFF
>TRBJ2-2|.|TRBV2|.
TGTGCCAGGGGTTTGACCCTAACCGGGGAGCTGTTTTTT
CARGLTLTGELFF
>TRBJ2-5|.|TRBV28|.
TGTGCCAGCAGTTTGGCGGGTAAAGAGACCCAGTACTTC
CASSLAGKETQYF
>TRBJ2-7|once|TRBV20-1|.
TGCAGTGCTAGTCCGGGGATGGGCGAGCAGTACTTC
CSASPGMGEQYF
>TRBJ1-6|once|TRBV7-2|TRBD1
TGTGCCAGCAGCTTTGCGGACAGGGCTACTTCACCCCTCCACTTT
CASSFADRATSPLHF
>TRBJ2-2|.|TRBV12-3/TRBV12-4|.
TGTGCCAGCGCCGAGGGCCCCGGGGAGCTGTTTTTT
CASAEGPGELFF
>TRBJ2-7|few|TRBV3-1|TRBD2
TGTGCCAGCTCATTCACGGGGGGTTCCGAGCAGTACTTC
CASSFTGGSEQYF
>TRBJ1-1|.|TRBV7-9|.
TGTGCCAGCAGCTTAGATGGGGGGGCGCGAACTGAAGCTTTCTTT
CASSLDGGARTEAFF
>TRBJ1-1|.|TRBV7-6|TRBD1
TGTGCCAGCAGCTTAGACTCCGACAGGGAGGCTTTCTTT
CASSLDSDREAFF
>TRBJ2-5|.|TRBV20-1|.
TGCAGTGCTAGGCCGGGCTGGACGTACCAAGAGACCCAGTACTTC
CSARPGWTYQETQYF
>TRBJ2-7|.|TRBV9|.
TGTGCCAGCAGCCCTTCGGACCCGATCTACGAGCAGTACTTC
CASSPSDPIYEQYF
>TRBJ2-1|.|TRBV15|TRBD1
TGTGCCACCAGCAGGACAGGGAGCACTTACAATGAGCAGTTCTTC
CATSRTGSTYNEQFF
>TRBJ2-5|.|TRBV27|.
TGTGCCAGCAGTCTTACCCCGACTAGGGGAGAGACCCAGTACTTC
CASSLTPTRGETQYF
>TRBJ1-2|once|TRBV7-6|.
TGTGCCAGCAGCTCCGCAGGGGTTCGCGATGGCTACACCTTC
CASSSAGVRDGYTF
>TRBJ1-2|.|TRBV14|.
TGTGCCAGCAGCCAAGCAGGACCTAACTATGGCTACACCTTC
CASSQAGPNYGYTF
>TRBJ1-6|.|TRBV4-1|TRBD1
TGCGCCAGCAGCCAAGGGGACAGGGGGAATTCACCCCTCCACTTT
CASSQGDRGNSPLHF
>TRBJ2-3|.|TRBV11-2|.
TGTGCCAGCAGCTTTTACAAAAGCTCATCAGATACGCAGTATTTT
CASSFYKSSSDTQYF
>TRBJ1-4|.|TRBV6-6|TRBD1
TGTGCCAGCAGTTACTCGCCAGGGGGGTCTGAAAAACTGTTTTTT
CASSYSPGGSEKLFF
>TRBJ1-4|.|TRBV9|.
TGTGCCAGCAGCGTAGAGGGCGATAATGAAAAACTGTTTTTT
CASSVEGDNEKLFF
>TRBJ1-1|.|TRBV20-1|.
TGCAGTGCTAGAGAGGGCACTGAAGCTTTCTTT
CSAREGTEAFF
>TRBJ2-1|.|TRBV7-9|TRBD1
TGTGCCAGCAGCCTGGTCAGGGGGAACAATGAGCAGTTCTTC
CASSLVRGNNEQFF
>TRBJ2-2|few|TRBV6-5|.
TGTGCCAGCAGTTACTCGAACACCGGGGAGCTGTTTTTT
CASSYSNTGELFF
>TRBJ2-7|.|TRBV5-1|.
TGCGCCAGCAGCCTGACGGATTACGAGCAGTACTTC
CASSLTDYEQYF
>TRBJ2-2|.|TRBV27|.
TGTGCCAGCAGAACTTACACCGGGGAGCTGTTTTTT
CASRTYTGELFF
>TRBJ2-1|once|TRBV2|.
TGTGTCAAAAACCAGCCTTGGAATGAGCAGTTCTTC
CVKNQPWNEQFF
>TRBJ1-1|.|TRBV9|TRBD1
TGTGCCAGCAGCGTTGGTTCGGACAGGGAAGCTTTCTTT
CASSVGSDREAFF
>TRBJ2-3|.|TRBV2|.
TGTGCCAGCAGAGAACAGGCCGCGCTCCAAGATACGCAGTATTTT
CASREQAALQDTQYF
>TRBJ2-7|.|TRBV3-1|TRBD1
TGTGCCAGCAGCCTGTGGGACAGGGAGGTCGACGAGCAGTACTTC
CASSLWDREVDEQYF
>TRBJ1-2|.|TRBV11-2|TRBD1
TGTGCCAGCAGCTTAGGGACAGGCTATGGCTACACCTTC
CASSLGTGYGYTF
>TRBJ2-7|.|TRBV4-2|.
TGTGCCAGCAGCCAGGGAGAGGTCTCCTACGAGCAGTACTTC
CASSQGEVSYEQYF
>TRBJ2-1|.|TRBV20-1|TRBD2
TGCAGTGCTAGCGCTAGCGGGGGTTACAATGAGCAGTTCTTC
CSASASGGYNEQFF
>TRBJ2-3|.|TRBV9|TRBD2
TGTGCCAGCAGCGCTAGCTCAGCGGGGGACGCAGATACGCAGTATTTT
CASSASSAGDADTQYF
>TRBJ1-4|.|TRBV20-1|.
TGCAGTGCTAGAGGCGGGTTGGGGAATGAAAAACTGTTTTTT
CSARGGLGNEKLFF
>TRBJ2-1|.|TRBV12-5|.
TGTGCTAGTGGTCCCCGGGACCCCAATGAGCAGTTCTTC
CASGPRDPNEQFF
>TRBJ2-1|.|TRBV4-1|.
TGCGCCAGCAGCGCTTTCCGGGGCCGACCCTACAATGAGCAGTTCTTC
CASSAFRGRPYNEQFF
>TRBJ2-3|.|TRBV11-2|.
TGTGCCAGCAGCGGTCGAGGGAGCGGACGCACAGATACGCAGTATTTT
CASSGRGSGRTDTQYF
>TRBJ1-2|.|TRBV29-1|TRBD1
TGCAGCGTTGTAAGGCAGGGGGCGATTTGGACCTTC
CSVVRQGAIWTF
>TRBJ2-1|.|TRBV29-1|.
TGCAGCGTTGAAGATCCGGCCAGGGCCACCTACAATGAGCAGTTCTTC
CSVEDPARATYNEQFF
>TRBJ2-7|.|TRBV20-1|.
TGCAGTGCTAGTATTCGTGGAGGAGGCTACGAGCAGTACTTC
CSASIRGGGYEQYF